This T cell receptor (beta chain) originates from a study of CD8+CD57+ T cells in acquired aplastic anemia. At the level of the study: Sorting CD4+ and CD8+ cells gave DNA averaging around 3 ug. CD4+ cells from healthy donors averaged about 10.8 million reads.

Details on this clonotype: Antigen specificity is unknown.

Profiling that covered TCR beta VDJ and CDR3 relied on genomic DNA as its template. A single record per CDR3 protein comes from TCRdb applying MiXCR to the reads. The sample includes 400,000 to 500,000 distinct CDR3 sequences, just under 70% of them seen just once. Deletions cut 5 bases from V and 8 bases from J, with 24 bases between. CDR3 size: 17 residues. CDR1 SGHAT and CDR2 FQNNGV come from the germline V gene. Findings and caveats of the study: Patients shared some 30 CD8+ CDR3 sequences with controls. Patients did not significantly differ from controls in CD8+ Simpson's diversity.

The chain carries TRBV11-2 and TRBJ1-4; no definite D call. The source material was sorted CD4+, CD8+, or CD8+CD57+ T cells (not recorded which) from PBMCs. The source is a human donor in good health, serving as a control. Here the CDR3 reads CASSQDLRLGGREKLFF. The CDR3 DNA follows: TGTGCCAGCAGCCAAGACCTTAGACTGGGAGGTCGGGAAAAACTGTTTTTT.